By sample share, the clone carrying this T cell receptor (beta chain) is medium-sized (0.01 to 0.1%). This sample was taken from a study of early T cells in non-severe SARS-CoV-2 infection. TCRdb recomputed calls from the 5' RACE reads with MiXCR, one row per CDR3 protein. This sample yields 27,000 or so distinct CDR3 sequences, of which 4% to 5.5% are seen a single time; about an eighth belongs to the top ten. The CDR3 sequence is 14 residues long. Germline V CDR1 and CDR2: SGHRS, YFSETQ. V dropped 0 bases and J dropped 7 bases, with 13 bases sitting between them. The chain uses TRBV5-1 and TRBJ1-1; no clear D. The clonotype comes from an adult who was a healthcare worker with PCR-confirmed SARS-CoV-2 infection or an uninfected control (not recorded which). The source material was whole blood. The CDR3 sequence is CASSLDLGMVEAFF. CDR3 nucleotide sequence: TGCGCCAGCAGCTTGGATCTTGGGATGGTTGAAGCTTTCTTT.